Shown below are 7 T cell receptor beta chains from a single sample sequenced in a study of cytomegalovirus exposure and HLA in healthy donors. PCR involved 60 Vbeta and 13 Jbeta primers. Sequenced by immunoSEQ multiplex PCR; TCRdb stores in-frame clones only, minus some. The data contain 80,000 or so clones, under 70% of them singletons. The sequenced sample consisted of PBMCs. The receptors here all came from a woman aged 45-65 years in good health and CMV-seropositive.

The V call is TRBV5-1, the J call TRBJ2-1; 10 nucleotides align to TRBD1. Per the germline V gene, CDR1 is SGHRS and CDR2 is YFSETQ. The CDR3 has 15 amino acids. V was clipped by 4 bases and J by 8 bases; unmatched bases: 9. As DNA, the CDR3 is TGCGCCAGCAGCCCCCCGACAGGGGGCTCTTATGAGCAGTTCTTC. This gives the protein CASSPPTGGSYEQFF.

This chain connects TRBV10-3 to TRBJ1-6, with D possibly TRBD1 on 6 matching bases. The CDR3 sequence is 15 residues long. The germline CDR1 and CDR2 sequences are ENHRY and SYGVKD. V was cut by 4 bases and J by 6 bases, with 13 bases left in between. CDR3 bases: TGTGCCATCAGTGCTGAAGGGGGTGGTAATTCACCCCTCCACTTT. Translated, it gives CAISAEGGGNSPLHF.

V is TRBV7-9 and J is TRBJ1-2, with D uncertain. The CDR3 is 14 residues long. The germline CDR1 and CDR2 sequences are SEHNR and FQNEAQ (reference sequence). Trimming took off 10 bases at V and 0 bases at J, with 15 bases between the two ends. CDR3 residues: CATLTPGTNYGYTF. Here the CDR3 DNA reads TGTGCCACATTAACTCCGGGGACTAACTATGGCTACACCTTC.

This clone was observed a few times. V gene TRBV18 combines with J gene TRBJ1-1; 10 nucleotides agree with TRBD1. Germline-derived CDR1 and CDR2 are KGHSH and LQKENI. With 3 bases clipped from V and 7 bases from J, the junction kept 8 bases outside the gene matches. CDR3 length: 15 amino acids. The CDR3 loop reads CASSPRTGGTFEAFF. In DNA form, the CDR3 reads TGTGCCAGCTCACCCCGGACAGGGGGAACTTTTGAAGCTTTCTTT.

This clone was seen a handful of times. CDR3 loop: CASRGAVSSYNSPLHF. CDR3 nucleotides: TGCGCCAGCCGGGGAGCCGTTAGCTCCTATAATTCACCCCTCCACTTT. The J gene is TRBJ1-6, the V gene TRBV5-1, with D unresolved. V lost 7 bases and J lost 0, with 14 bases in between. This CDR3 has 16 amino acids. Germline lookup yields CDR1 SGHRS and CDR2 YFSETQ.

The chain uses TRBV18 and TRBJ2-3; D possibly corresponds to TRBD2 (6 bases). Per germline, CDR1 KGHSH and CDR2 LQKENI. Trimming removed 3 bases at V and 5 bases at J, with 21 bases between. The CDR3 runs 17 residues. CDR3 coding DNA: TGTGCCAGCTCACCGACTGGAGGGACGGTCGGAATAGATACGCAGTATTTT. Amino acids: CASSPTGGTVGIDTQYF. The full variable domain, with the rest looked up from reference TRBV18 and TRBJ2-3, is NAGVMQNPRHLVRRRGQEARLRCSPMKGHSHVYWYRQLPEEGLKFMVYLQKENIIDESGMPKERFSAEFPKEGPSILRIQQVVRGDSAAYFCASSPTGGTVGIDTQYFGPGTRLTVL.

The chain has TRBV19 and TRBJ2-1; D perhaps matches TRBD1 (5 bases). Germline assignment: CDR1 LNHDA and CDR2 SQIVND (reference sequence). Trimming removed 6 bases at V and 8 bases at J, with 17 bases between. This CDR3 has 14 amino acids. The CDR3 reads CASSLQDSSDEQFF. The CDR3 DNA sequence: TGTGCCAGTAGCCTACAGGATTCTTCTGATGAGCAGTTCTTC.